A selection of T cell receptor beta chains follows, all from one sample in a study of human CD8 memory T cell subsets. From the 5' RACE reads, TCRdb called clonotypes with MiXCR, one entry per CDR3 protein. The data show about 7,900 distinct CDR3 sequences, with about 3.8% seen just once and less than 45% held by the top ten. The sample comprised CD8+ T cells from PBMCs. The receptors stem from a human donor in good health. CDR3s include the opening cysteine and the closing phenylalanine or tryptophan. The order of the fields is V gene, clone size, CDR3 length, D gene, J gene, CDR3 protein, CDR3 DNA. D genes are given only for firm matches. Rows may omit the clone size; those that give it use once, few, many or a size class.

>TRBV29-1|many|12|-|TRBJ2-1
CSGEQGFDEQFF
TGCAGCGGGGAACAGGGCTTCGATGAGCAGTTCTTC
>TRBV19|few|15|-|TRBJ1-3
CASSISSGSGNTIYF
TGTGCCAGTAGTATTTCTTCGGGATCTGGAAACACCATATATTTT
>TRBV20-1|many|15|-|TRBJ2-1
CSAKRPTSEINEQFF
TGCAGTGCTAAACGGCCGACTAGTGAGATCAATGAGCAGTTCTTC
>TRBV6-5|many|15|-|TRBJ2-7
CASSYNGYDSYEQYF
TGTGCCAGCAGCTACAACGGGTATGACTCCTACGAGCAGTACTTC
>TRBV4-1|many|18|TRBD1|TRBJ1-1
CASNQGTGAEFRGTEAFF
TGCGCCAGCAACCAAGGGACAGGGGCTGAGTTTAGAGGCACTGAAGCTTTCTTT
>TRBV28|many|14|-|TRBJ1-3
CASSPGSSGNTIYF
TGTGCCAGCAGTCCTGGGAGCTCTGGAAACACCATATATTTT
>TRBV5-6|many|17|TRBD2|TRBJ2-5
CASSPNPGLAGSETQYF
TGTGCCAGCAGCCCTAACCCGGGACTAGCGGGATCGGAGACCCAGTACTTC
>TRBV7-9|many|14|-|TRBJ1-1
CASSPTGMNTEAFF
TGTGCCAGCAGCCCCACGGGGATGAACACTGAAGCTTTCTTT
>TRBV28|few|12|TRBD2|TRBJ2-7
CASMGGVGEQYF
TGTGCCAGCATGGGGGGGGTTGGCGAGCAGTACTTC
>TRBV10-3|medium-sized|19|TRBD2|TRBJ2-7
CAISENAVAGGPGSYEQYF
TGTGCCATCAGTGAGAACGCGGTAGCGGGAGGCCCTGGCTCCTACGAGCAGTACTTC
>TRBV7-9|many|13|-|TRBJ2-7
CASSPDAGYEQYF
TGTGCCAGCAGCCCGGACGCTGGCTACGAGCAGTACTTC
>TRBV6-2/TRBV6-3|-|15|-|TRBJ1-1
CASSWASGDYTEAFF
TGTGCCAGCAGTTGGGCTTCGGGGGACTACACTGAAGCTTTCTTT
>TRBV7-8|many|15|-|TRBJ2-1
CASSYAAREGDEQFF
TGTGCCAGCAGCTACGCGGCCCGAGAAGGGGATGAGCAGTTCTTC
>TRBV7-9|many|12|-|TRBJ1-1
CASTWLNTEAFF
TGTGCCAGCACCTGGCTGAACACTGAAGCTTTCTTT
>TRBV3-1|many|15|-|TRBJ1-1
CASGSEREMNTEAFF
TGTGCCAGCGGCAGTGAGAGGGAGATGAACACTGAAGCTTTCTTT
>TRBV29-1|many|13|-|TRBJ2-7
CSVVIGDTYEQYF
TGCAGCGTTGTCATAGGGGACACCTACGAGCAGTACTTC
>TRBV2|medium-sized|15|TRBD1|TRBJ2-2
CASTSQGADTGELFF
TGTGCCAGCACCTCACAGGGGGCCGACACCGGGGAGCTGTTTTTT
>TRBV18|-|19|TRBD1|TRBJ2-1
CASSPYRTGGGWSYNEQFF
TGTGCCAGCTCACCCTATCGGACAGGGGGCGGATGGTCCTACAATGAGCAGTTCTTC
>TRBV5-4|many|13|-|TRBJ2-1
CASSSTDYNEQFF
TGTGCCAGCAGCTCCACTGATTACAATGAGCAGTTCTTC
>TRBV6-2/TRBV6-3|many|13|-|TRBJ2-1
CASSLNSGEEQFF
TGTGCCAGCAGCCTGAATTCCGGGGAGGAGCAGTTCTTC
>TRBV4-1|many|15|-|TRBJ1-1
CASSPRLGANTEAFF
TGCGCCAGCAGCCCACGACTCGGGGCTAACACTGAAGCTTTCTTT
>TRBV7-8|many|15|TRBD1|TRBJ2-1
CASSPGTGANNEQFF
TGTGCCAGCAGCCCTGGGACAGGGGCTAACAATGAGCAGTTCTTC
>TRBV13|few|15|-|TRBJ2-2
CASSLGAGSTGELFF
TGTGCCAGCAGCTTAGGGGCAGGGTCCACCGGGGAGCTGTTTTTT
>TRBV7-9|many|16|TRBD1|TRBJ1-5
CASSLAGTGFSQPQHF
TGTGCCAGCAGCTTAGCTGGGACAGGGTTCTCTCAGCCCCAGCATTTT
>TRBV7-9|medium-sized|15|TRBD1|TRBJ1-1
CASSPLTGMNTEAFF
TGTGCCAGCAGCCCCCTGACAGGGATGAACACTGAAGCTTTCTTT
>TRBV6-6|many|16|-|TRBJ2-1
CASRGAGPSSYNEQFF
TGTGCCAGCAGAGGCGCCGGCCCGAGCTCCTACAATGAGCAGTTCTTC
>TRBV6-4|many|15|TRBD2|TRBJ2-3
CASSDGQGGPDTQYF
TGTGCCAGCAGTGACGGTCAGGGAGGGCCAGATACGCAGTATTTT
>TRBV7-2|many|14|-|TRBJ2-7
CASSLGTGPYEQYF
TGTGCCAGCAGCTTAGGGACGGGCCCCTACGAGCAGTACTTC
>TRBV20-1|many|14|-|TRBJ2-7
CSARDGARSYEQYF
TGCAGTGCTAGAGACGGGGCGCGGTCCTACGAGCAGTACTTC
>TRBV6-6|few|12|-|TRBJ2-1
CASGGLYNEQFF
TGTGCCAGCGGGGGCCTTTACAATGAGCAGTTCTTC
>TRBV6-5|many|15|-|TRBJ1-6
CASSQQLANSSPLHF
TGTGCCAGCAGTCAGCAATTGGCCAACTCTTCACCCCTCCACTTT
>TRBV28|large|14|-|TRBJ1-3
CASTPPSEVGAIYF
TGTGCCAGCACACCCCCCTCGGAGGTCGGCGCCATATATTTT
>TRBV20-1|-|16|TRBD2|TRBJ2-5
CSARDMTSGGLETQYF
TGCAGTGCTAGAGATATGACTAGCGGGGGGTTGGAGACCCAGTACTTC
>TRBV4-3|many|15|-|TRBJ1-1
CASSPSRDNPYEAFF
TGCGCCAGCAGCCCTAGCCGGGACAACCCGTATGAAGCTTTCTTT
>TRBV6-4|-|15|-|TRBJ2-1
CASSAEDREYNEQFF
TGTGCCAGCAGTGCCGAGGACAGAGAATACAATGAGCAGTTCTTC
>TRBV27|few|11|-|TRBJ2-2
CASRSEGELFF
TGTGCCAGCAGATCGGAAGGGGAGCTGTTTTTT
>TRBV4-1|-|13|-|TRBJ2-7
CASSQEVRPALYF
TGCGCCAGCAGCCAAGAAGTACGTCCTGCACTGTACTTC
>TRBV29-1|many|14|TRBD1|TRBJ2-1
CSVSGTGGHNEQFF
TGCAGCGTTTCCGGGACAGGGGGACACAATGAGCAGTTCTTC
>TRBV4-1|few|16|-|TRBJ1-5
CASSQTSGRVNQPQHF
TGCGCCAGCAGCCAGACCTCCGGGAGGGTCAATCAGCCCCAGCATTTT
>TRBV7-9|many|15|-|TRBJ2-7
CASSPFSTATYEQYF
TGTGCCAGCAGCCCCTTCTCGACTGCAACCTACGAGCAGTACTTC
>TRBV19|many|15|-|TRBJ2-3
CASSVRSSRGDTQYF
TGTGCCAGTAGTGTTAGGAGCAGCCGAGGAGATACGCAGTATTTT
>TRBV15|few|16|-|TRBJ2-3
CATSARDFTTEDTQYF
TGTGCCACCAGCGCCCGGGACTTCACAACCGAGGATACGCAGTATTTT
>TRBV19|-|14|-|TRBJ2-1
CASHLGHEYNEQFF
TGTGCCAGCCACCTAGGACACGAGTACAATGAGCAGTTCTTC
>TRBV29-1|-|13|-|TRBJ2-4
CSVVGENKNIQYF
TGCAGCGTTGTGGGAGAGAACAAAAACATTCAGTACTTC
>TRBV5-4|-|19|-|TRBJ2-1
CASSGDGVDLQYLYNEQFF
TGTGCCAGCAGCGGAGACGGGGTCGATTTACAATATCTATACAATGAGCAGTTCTTC
>TRBV5-4|many|15|-|TRBJ2-3
CASSLRWDNLDTQYF
TGTGCCAGCAGCTTGAGATGGGACAATTTGGATACGCAGTATTTT
>TRBV11-2|many|15|TRBD2|TRBJ2-3
CASSAGGGVTDTQYF
TGTGCCAGCAGCGCGGGAGGCGGGGTCACAGATACGCAGTATTTT
>TRBV5-1|many|19|TRBD1|TRBJ2-2
CASSLRDRGRLGRTGELFF
TGCGCCAGCAGCTTGAGGGACAGGGGGCGCTTAGGTCGCACCGGGGAGCTGTTTTTT
>TRBV28|-|17|-|TRBJ2-5
CASSFSVGRRSQETQYF
TGTGCCAGCAGTTTTTCGGTTGGGAGACGGAGCCAAGAGACCCAGTACTTC
>TRBV7-9|medium-sized|15|TRBD1|TRBJ2-7
CASSFDGTGDYEQYF
TGTGCCAGCAGCTTCGATGGGACAGGAGACTACGAGCAGTACTTC
>TRBV7-8|medium-sized|20|-|TRBJ1-1
CASSERTGGTPVGRNTEAFF
TGTGCCAGCAGCGAGAGAACGGGGGGGACTCCAGTTGGTCGGAACACTGAAGCTTTCTTT
>TRBV5-4|many|15|TRBD1|TRBJ1-2
CASSYSGQGNYGYTF
TGTGCCAGCAGCTACTCGGGACAGGGGAACTATGGCTACACCTTC
>TRBV20-1|few|16|-|TRBJ2-2
CSARDQRSPNTGELFF
TGCAGTGCTAGAGATCAGCGATCACCGAACACCGGGGAGCTGTTTTTT
>TRBV12-3/TRBV12-4|many|16|TRBD1|TRBJ1-5
CASSPRQGLTNQPQHF
TGTGCCAGCAGCCCGAGACAGGGACTAACAAATCAGCCCCAGCATTTT
>TRBV7-9|-|15|-|TRBJ2-7
CASSGLRGTSYEQYF
TGTGCCAGCAGCGGCTTGCGGGGAACCTCCTACGAGCAGTACTTC
>TRBV28|many|15|-|TRBJ1-5
CASSPDYKSNQPQHF
TGTGCCAGCAGCCCAGATTACAAGAGCAATCAGCCCCAGCATTTT
>TRBV6-2/TRBV6-3|many|16|TRBD2|TRBJ2-7
CASSLGLAGGFYEQYF
TGTGCCAGCAGCTTGGGACTAGCGGGAGGATTCTACGAGCAGTACTTC
>TRBV24-1|few|15|TRBD1|TRBJ2-2
CATSDQGQDTGELFF
TGTGCCACCAGTGACCAGGGACAGGACACCGGGGAGCTGTTTTTT
>TRBV4-1|-|16|TRBD1|TRBJ2-5
CASSQMIDRVQETQYF
TGCGCCAGCAGCCAAATGATAGACAGGGTCCAAGAGACCCAGTACTTC